One and the same sample provided the 10 T cell receptor beta chains below, sequenced in a study of identical twins listed by TCRdb under 2016. The library was made by 5' RACE. These reads were obtained on an Illumina HiSeq 2000. TCRdb reran the public reads through fastp at Q25 and MiXCR, keeping productive beta chains. Rows merge per CDR3 protein into single entries with the most common DNA and genes. The sample includes about 500,000 distinct CDR3 sequences, with 13% to 15% observed a single time. Of the sample, 0.8% to 1% falls within the top ten clones. The sample was also linked to a second study, of yellow fever vaccine responses in identical twins.

Sequenced sample: CD4+ T cells sorted from blood. These TCRs come from a young woman in good health.

This rearrangement joins TRBV3-1 to TRBJ2-3; perhaps TRBD1 as D (6 bases). The V gene's germline CDR1 is LGHDT and CDR2 YNNKEL (reference sequence). The V and J ends lost 5 bases and 5 bases respectively, with 11 bases between them. The CDR3 covers 13 residues. The CDR3 coding sequence is TGTGCCAGCAGCTCCAAAGGGGGAGATACGCAGTATTTT. This codes for CASSSKGGDTQYF.

Ten or more counts support this clonotype. This chain links TRBV12-3 or TRBV12-4 with TRBJ2-1; D is possibly TRBD1 (5 bases). The CDR3 length is 12 residues. V was clipped by 5 bases and J by 8 bases, with 10 bases between them. The CDR3 DNA reads as TGTGCCAGCAGTGATGTCAGGGATGAGCAGTTCTTC. The encoded protein is CASSDVRDEQFF.

This clonotype has just a few counts. The rearrangement joins TRBV3-1 to TRBJ1-1, with 7 bases identical to TRBD1. The ends lost 7 bases at V and 3 bases at J; junction bases unmatched: 17. CDR3 length: 17 amino acids. The germline V gene has CDR1 LGHDT and CDR2 YNNKEL (reference sequence). The CDR3 nucleotides read TGTGCCAGCACCCTGGCGCTAACGATTGACAGGGACACTGAAGCTTTCTTT. This translates into CASTLALTIDRDTEAFF.

The chain is built from TRBV28 and TRBJ2-7; perhaps TRBD2 as D (5 bases). The V gene lost 4 bases and the J gene lost 2 bases, with 9 bases spanning the gap. The V gene's germline CDR1 is MDHEN and CDR2 SYDVKM. The CDR3 length is 13 residues. The CDR3 coding sequence is TGTGCCAGCAGTTCGGAGGTTACCTACGAGCAGTACTTC. This sequence encodes CASSSEVTYEQYF.

The genes are TRBV7-9 and TRBJ1-6; D is possibly TRBD1 (6 bases). Germline CDR1 reads SEHNR; CDR2 reads FQNEAQ (reference sequence). The CDR3 sequence is 15 residues long. Trimming stripped 5 bases from V and 6 bases from J, with 14 bases between. This CDR3 reads CASSGLRQANSPLHF. CDR3 coding DNA: TGTGCCAGCAGCGGGCTCAGACAGGCTAATTCACCCCTCCACTTT.

This clonotype has only a few counts. The rearrangement links TRBV4-3 to TRBJ2-5; D is possibly TRBD1 or TRBD2 (6 bases each). This CDR3 is built from 14 residues. V dropped 0 bases and J dropped 7 bases, with 12 bases sitting between them. The germline V gene has CDR1 LGHNA and CDR2 YSLEER. Here the CDR3 reads CASSQDHRGLTQYF. The CDR3 coding sequence is TGCGCCAGCAGCCAAGATCACCGGGGGCTGACCCAGTACTTC.

This clonotype was observed many times. The rearrangement joins TRBV9 to TRBJ2-1; TRBD2 might be the D (6 bases). V was pared by 2 bases and J by 1 base, with 7 bases between. CDR1 and CDR2 (germline): SGDLS, YYNGEE. The CDR3 has 14 amino acids. This CDR3 reads CASSVSGSYNEQFF. The DNA of the CDR3 is TGTGCCAGCAGCGTCAGCGGGTCCTACAATGAGCAGTTCTTC.

This clonotype was recorded a few times. This chain uses TRBV6-1 with TRBJ2-2, with a tentative D call TRBD1 (5 bases). CDR3 length: 17 amino acids. Trimming stripped 5 bases from V and 1 base from J, with 17 bases between. The germline CDR1 and CDR2 sequences are MNHNS and SASEGT. The CDR3 loop reads CASSPIYLQGNTGELFF. Here the CDR3 DNA reads TGTGCCAGCAGTCCGATTTACCTCCAGGGGAACACCGGGGAGCTGTTTTTT.

This clonotype came up a few times. This sequence joins TRBV29-1 and TRBJ1-3, with a weak D call TRBD1 (6 bases). CDR1 and CDR2 from the germline V gene are SQVTM and ANQGSEA. The CDR3 length is 13 residues. Trimming removed 7 bases from V and 3 bases from J, with 13 bases in between. CDR3 nucleotides: TGCAGCGGACAACAGGGTTATGGAAACACCATATATTTT. It codes for CSGQQGYGNTIYF.

The chain recombines TRBV20-1 with TRBJ1-5; 7 nucleotides match TRBD1. The CDR3 covers 17 residues. V trimming: 6 bases; J trimming: 2 bases; junction bases outside the gene matches: 16. Germline values: CDR1 DFQATT, CDR2 SNEGSKA (reference sequence). The CDR3 region has the DNA TGCAGTGCCCCAGGGACAGATTATAAGGTGGGCAATCAGCCCCAGCATTTT. It specifies CSAPGTDYKVGNQPQHF.